Listed below are T cell receptor beta chains from one sample, sequenced in a study of cytomegalovirus exposure and HLA in healthy donors. The method was immunoSEQ multiplex PCR; TCRdb's version includes in-frame clones alone and lacks a portion of them. The repertoire includes about 210,000 clones, approximately 86% of them detected once, and around 0.34% sits in the top ten. Material: PBMCs. These receptors all stem from a woman in her thirties in good health and CMV-seronegative. Each CDR3 is given with its conserved first and last residue. Each record gives: V gene, CDR3 length, clone size, CDR3 protein. The listing skips clone size in some rows; elsewhere it reads once, few, many or a size class.

TRBV18 | 13 | NA | CASSPPGEETQYF
TRBV29-1 | 14 | NA | CSVMIGQGPYEQYF
TRBV5-1 | 15 | once | CASSLVASGSDTQYF
TRBV6-6 | 14 | NA | CASSSFGQGPPQYF
TRBV6-1 | 13 | once | CASSPGGKETQYF
TRBV6-6 | 15 | NA | CASSYSDSRLPEQFF
TRBV30 | 14 | NA | CAWSTPEGVDTQYF
TRBV4-1 | 16 | NA | CASSHILAGGSDEQFF
TRBV11-2 | 14 | NA | CASSTRSGGHEQYF
TRBV19 | 15 | NA | CASSRRLAQPYEQYF
TRBV29-1 | 13 | NA | CSVDQGGTDTQYF
TRBV25-1 | 13 | once | CASSAEGQDPQHF
TRBV2 | 14 | NA | CASSEHRTRMELFF
TRBV19 | 15 | NA | CASSITGSFGQPQHF
TRBV5-1 | 13 | few | CASSKRDTDTQYF
TRBV27 | 14 | NA | CASSLSLGSTEAFF
TRBV27 | 15 | NA | CASPGGQGLGDTQYF
TRBV28 | 12 | NA | CASIKQGKEAFF
TRBV19 | 14 | NA | CAGPGQAENTEAFF
TRBV28 | 13 | NA | CASSSPSVLEAFF
TRBV5-4 | 14 | NA | CASGGGQGVIGYTF
TRBV28 | 16 | NA | CASSFNQGAANEKLFF
TRBV21-1 | 15 | NA | CASSKDRLSADEQYF
TRBV7-9 | 14 | NA | CASSLEGGSYEQYF